This T cell receptor (beta chain) comes out of a study of early T cells in non-severe SARS-CoV-2 infection. Study-level findings and limits: The study's VDJdb matching favored anti-spike CD8 responses and missed private and CD4 specificities.

Remarks on this clonotype: No antigen is known for it.

TCRdb reprocessed the 5' RACE reads with MiXCR, giving one entry per CDR3 protein. The repertoire holds over 85,000 distinct CDR3 sequences, with roughly 15% as singletons. The germline CDR1 and CDR2 sequences are SQVTM and ANQGSEA. The CDR3 covers 12 residues. Trimming removed 7 bases from V and 4 bases from J, with 13 bases in between. V and J are TRBV29-1 and TRBJ1-2, with a weak D call TRBD1 (6 bases). The sequence was collected from an adult who was a healthcare worker with PCR-confirmed SARS-CoV-2 infection or an uninfected control (not recorded which). Specimen: whole blood. CDR3 protein: CSAHGGRYGYTF. The CDR3 DNA follows: TGCAGCGCCCATGGGGGCCGCTATGGCTACACCTTC. The complete variable domain, with remaining parts taken from reference TRBV29-1 and TRBJ1-2, reads SAVISQKPSRDICQRGTSLTIQCQVDSQVTMMFWYRQQPGQSLTLIATANQGSEATYESGFVIDKFPISRPNLTFSTLTVSNMSPEDSSIYLCSAHGGRYGYTFGSGTRLTVV.